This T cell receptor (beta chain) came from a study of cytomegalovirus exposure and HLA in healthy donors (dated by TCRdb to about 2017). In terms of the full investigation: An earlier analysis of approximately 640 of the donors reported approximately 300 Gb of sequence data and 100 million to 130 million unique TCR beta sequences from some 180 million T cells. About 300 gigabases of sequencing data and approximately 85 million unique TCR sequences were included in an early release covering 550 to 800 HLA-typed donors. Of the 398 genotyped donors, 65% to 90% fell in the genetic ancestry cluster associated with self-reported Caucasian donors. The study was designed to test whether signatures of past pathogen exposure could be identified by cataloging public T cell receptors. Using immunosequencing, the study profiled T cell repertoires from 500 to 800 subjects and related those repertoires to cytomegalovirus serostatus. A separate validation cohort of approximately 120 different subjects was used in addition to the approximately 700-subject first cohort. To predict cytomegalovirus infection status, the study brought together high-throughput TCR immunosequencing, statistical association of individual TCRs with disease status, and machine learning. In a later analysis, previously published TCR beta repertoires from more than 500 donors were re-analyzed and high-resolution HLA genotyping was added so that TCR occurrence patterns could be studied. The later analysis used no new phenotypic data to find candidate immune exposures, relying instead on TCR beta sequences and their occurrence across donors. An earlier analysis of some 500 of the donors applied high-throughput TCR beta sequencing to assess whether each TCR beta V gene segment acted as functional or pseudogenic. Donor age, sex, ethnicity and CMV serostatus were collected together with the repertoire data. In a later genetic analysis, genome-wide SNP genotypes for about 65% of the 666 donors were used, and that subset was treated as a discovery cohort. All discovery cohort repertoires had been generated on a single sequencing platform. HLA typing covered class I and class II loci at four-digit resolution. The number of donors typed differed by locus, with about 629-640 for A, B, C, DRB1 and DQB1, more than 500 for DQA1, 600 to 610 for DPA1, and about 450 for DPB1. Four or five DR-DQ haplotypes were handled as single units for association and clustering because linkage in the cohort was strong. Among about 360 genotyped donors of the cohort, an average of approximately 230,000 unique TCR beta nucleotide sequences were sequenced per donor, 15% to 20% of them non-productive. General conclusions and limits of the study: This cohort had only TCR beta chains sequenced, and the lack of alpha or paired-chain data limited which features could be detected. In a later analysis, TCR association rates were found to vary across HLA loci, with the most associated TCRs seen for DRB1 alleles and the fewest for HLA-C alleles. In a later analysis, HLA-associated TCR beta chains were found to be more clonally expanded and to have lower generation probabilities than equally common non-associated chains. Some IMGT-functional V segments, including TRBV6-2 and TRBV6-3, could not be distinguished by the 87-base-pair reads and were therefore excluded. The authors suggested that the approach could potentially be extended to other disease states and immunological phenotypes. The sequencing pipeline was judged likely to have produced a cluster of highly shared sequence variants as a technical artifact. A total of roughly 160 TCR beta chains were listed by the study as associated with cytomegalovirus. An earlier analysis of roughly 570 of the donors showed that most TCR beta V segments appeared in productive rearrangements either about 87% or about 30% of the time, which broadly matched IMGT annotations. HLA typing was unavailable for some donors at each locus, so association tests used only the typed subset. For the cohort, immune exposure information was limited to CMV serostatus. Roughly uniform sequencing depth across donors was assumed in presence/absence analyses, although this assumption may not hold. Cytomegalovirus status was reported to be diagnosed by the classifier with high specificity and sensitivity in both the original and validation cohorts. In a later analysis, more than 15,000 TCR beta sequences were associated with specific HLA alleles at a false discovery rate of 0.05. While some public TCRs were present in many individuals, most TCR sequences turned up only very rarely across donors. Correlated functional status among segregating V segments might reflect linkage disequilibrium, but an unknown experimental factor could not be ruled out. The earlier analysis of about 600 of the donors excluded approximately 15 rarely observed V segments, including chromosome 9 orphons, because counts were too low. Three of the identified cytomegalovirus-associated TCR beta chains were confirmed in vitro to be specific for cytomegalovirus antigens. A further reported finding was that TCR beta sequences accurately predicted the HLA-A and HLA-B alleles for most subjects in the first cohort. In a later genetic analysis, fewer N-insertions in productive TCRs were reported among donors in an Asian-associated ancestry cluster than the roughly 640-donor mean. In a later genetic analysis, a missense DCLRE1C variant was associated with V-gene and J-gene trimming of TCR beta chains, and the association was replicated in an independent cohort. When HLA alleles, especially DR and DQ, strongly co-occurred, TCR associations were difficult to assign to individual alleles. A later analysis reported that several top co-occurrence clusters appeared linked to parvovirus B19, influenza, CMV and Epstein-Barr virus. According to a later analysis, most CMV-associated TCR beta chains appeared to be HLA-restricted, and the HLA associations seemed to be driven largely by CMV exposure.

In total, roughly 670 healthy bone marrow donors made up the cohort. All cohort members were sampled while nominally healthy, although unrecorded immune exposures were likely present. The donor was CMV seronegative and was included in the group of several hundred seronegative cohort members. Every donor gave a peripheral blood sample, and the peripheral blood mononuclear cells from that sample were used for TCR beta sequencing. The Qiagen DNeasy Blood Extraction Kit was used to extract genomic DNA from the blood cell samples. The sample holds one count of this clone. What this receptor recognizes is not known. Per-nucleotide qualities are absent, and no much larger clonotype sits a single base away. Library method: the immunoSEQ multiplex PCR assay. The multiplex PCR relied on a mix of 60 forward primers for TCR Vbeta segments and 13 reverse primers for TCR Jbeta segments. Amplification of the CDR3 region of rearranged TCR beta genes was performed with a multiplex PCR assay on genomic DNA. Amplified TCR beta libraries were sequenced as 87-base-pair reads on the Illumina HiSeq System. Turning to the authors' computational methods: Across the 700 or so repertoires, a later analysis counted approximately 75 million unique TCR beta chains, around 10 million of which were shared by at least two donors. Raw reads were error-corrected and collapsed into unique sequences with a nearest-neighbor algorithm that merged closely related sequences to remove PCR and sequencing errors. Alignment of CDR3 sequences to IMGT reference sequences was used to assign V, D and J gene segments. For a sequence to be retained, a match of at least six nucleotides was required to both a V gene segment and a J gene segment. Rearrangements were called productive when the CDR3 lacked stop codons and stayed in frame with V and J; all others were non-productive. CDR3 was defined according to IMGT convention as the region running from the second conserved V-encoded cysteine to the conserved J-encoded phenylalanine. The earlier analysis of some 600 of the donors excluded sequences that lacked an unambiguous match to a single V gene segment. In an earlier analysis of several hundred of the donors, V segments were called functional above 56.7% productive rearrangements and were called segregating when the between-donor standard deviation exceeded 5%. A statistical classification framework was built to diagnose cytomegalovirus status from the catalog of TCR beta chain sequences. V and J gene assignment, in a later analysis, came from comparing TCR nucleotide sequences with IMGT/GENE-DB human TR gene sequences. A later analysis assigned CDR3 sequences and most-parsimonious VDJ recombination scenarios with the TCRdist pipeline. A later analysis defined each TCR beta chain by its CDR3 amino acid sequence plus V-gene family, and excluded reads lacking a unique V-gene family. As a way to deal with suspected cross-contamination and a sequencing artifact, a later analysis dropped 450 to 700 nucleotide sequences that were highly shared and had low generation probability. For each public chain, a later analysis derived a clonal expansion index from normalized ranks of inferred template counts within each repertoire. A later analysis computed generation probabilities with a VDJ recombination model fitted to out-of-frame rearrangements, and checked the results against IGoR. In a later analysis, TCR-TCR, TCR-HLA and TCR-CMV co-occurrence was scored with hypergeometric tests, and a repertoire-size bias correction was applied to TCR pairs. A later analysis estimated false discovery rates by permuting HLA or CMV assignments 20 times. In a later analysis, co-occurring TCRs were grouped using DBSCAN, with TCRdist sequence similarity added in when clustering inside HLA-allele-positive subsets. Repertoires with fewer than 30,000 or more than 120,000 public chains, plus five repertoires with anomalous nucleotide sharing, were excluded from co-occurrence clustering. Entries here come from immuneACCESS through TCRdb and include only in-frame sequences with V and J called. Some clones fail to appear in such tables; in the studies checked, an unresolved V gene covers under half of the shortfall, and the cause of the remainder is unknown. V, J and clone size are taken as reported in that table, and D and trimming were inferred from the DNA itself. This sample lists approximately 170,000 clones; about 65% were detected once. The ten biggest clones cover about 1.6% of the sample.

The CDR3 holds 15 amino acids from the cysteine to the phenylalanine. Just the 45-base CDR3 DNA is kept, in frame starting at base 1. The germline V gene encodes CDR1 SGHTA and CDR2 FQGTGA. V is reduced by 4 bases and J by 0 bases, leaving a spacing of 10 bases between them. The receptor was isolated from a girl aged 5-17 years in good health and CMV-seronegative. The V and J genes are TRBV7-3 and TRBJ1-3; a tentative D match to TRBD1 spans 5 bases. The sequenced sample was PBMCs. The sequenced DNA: TGTGCCAGCAGCTCGCAGGGTTACTCTGGAAACACCATATATTTT. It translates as CASSSQGYSGNTIYF.